These 15 T cell receptor beta chains originate from one sample sequenced in a study of early T cells in non-severe SARS-CoV-2 infection. TCRdb used MiXCR to reprocess the 5' RACE reads, holding one entry per CDR3 protein. Here the sample spans roughly 60,000 distinct CDR3 sequences, around 12% being singletons. Sequenced: whole blood. The source is an adult who was a healthcare worker with PCR-confirmed SARS-CoV-2 infection or an uninfected control (not recorded which).

The genes are TRBV18 and TRBJ1-1, with a weak D call TRBD1 (5 bases). The CDR3 sequence is 12 residues long. Germline V gene sequence: CDR1 KGHSH, CDR2 LQKENI. Deletions cut 2 bases from V and 11 bases from J, with 12 bases between. CDR3 nucleotide sequence: TGTGCCAGCTCACCAGACAGCGGGGAGGCTTTCTTT. Its translation: CASSPDSGEAFF. Filled out from reference TRBV18 and TRBJ1-1, the complete variable domain reads NAGVMQNPRHLVRRRGQEARLRCSPMKGHSHVYWYRQLPEEGLKFMVYLQKENIIDESGMPKERFSAEFPKEGPSILRIQQVVRGDSAAYFCASSPDSGEAFFGQGTRLTVV.

The chain carries TRBV20-1 and TRBJ2-1; 9 nucleotides line up with TRBD2. The CDR3 totals 17 residues. V dropped 0 bases and J dropped 7; count of bases not matched to a gene: 13. Looked up from germline, CDR1 is DFQATT and CDR2 is SNEGSKA (reference sequence). CDR3 region: CSARDLLAGLSFNEQFF. CDR3 nucleotides: TGCAGTGCTAGAGATCTCCTAGCGGGATTATCTTTTAATGAGCAGTTCTTC.

This chain connects TRBV20-1 to TRBJ1-1, with D possibly TRBD1 on 6 matching bases. Germline CDR1 and CDR2: DFQATT and SNEGSKA (reference sequence). The CDR3 is 16 amino acids. V was pared by 0 bases and J by 0 bases, with 14 bases between. The DNA for the CDR3 is TGCAGTGCTAGAGATCGTGTCAGGGGAATGAACACTGAAGCTTTCTTT. It encodes CSARDRVRGMNTEAFF.

The chain has TRBV11-2 and TRBJ2-5; D is unresolved. Trimming left V 5 bases short and J 3 bases short, with 10 bases between. In germline, CDR1 is SGHAT, CDR2 FQNNGV. The CDR3 totals 13 residues. CDR3 region: CASSRGREETQYF. The CDR3, as DNA: TGTGCCAGCAGCCGCGGACGGGAAGAGACCCAGTACTTC.

The chain combines TRBV12-3 or TRBV12-4 with TRBJ2-4, with D unresolved. The CDR3 contains 14 residues. V lost 6 bases and J 0 bases, leaving 9 bases between the germline ends. The CDR3 DNA reads TGTGCCAGCAGCCGGGCCCCAGCCAAAAACATTCAGTACTTC. It translates to CASSRAPAKNIQYF.

This clonotype is medium-sized (0.01 to 0.1%) within its sample. V usage is TRBV7-2 and J usage is TRBJ1-1; D call uncertain. This CDR3 region has 13 residues. Germline-derived CDR1 and CDR2 are SGHTA and FQGNSA. V gave up 2 bases and J gave up 6 bases, with 10 bases separating them. Here the CDR3 reads CASSLLGRAEAFF. The CDR3 DNA is TGTGCCAGCAGCTTATTGGGTAGGGCTGAAGCTTTCTTT.

In its sample, this clonotype was seen a few times. The gene calls are TRBV19 and TRBJ1-5; TRBD1 matches 8 bases. CDR1 is LNHDA and CDR2 is SQIVND in the germline V gene (reference sequence). The V and J ends lost 11 bases and 9 bases, in that order; junction bases with no gene match: 12. This CDR3 has 13 residues. The CDR3 DNA reads TGTGCCTCCCAGGACAGGGTAGGAATGCCCCAGCATTTT. This translates into CASQDRVGMPQHF.

This clonotype has at least ten counts. The chain uses TRBV10-3 and TRBJ1-2; no definite D call. The CDR3 is 12 amino acids. The V and J ends lost 2 bases and 3 bases respectively, with 4 bases between them. From germline, CDR1 is ENHRY and CDR2 SYGVKD. The CDR3 is CAISETYYGYTF. CDR3 nucleotide sequence: TGTGCCATCAGTGAGACATACTATGGCTACACCTTC.

This clonotype was recorded a few times. This chain links TRBV19 with TRBJ2-2; D gene ambiguous. Trimming stripped 7 bases from V and 3 bases from J, with 21 bases between. The CDR3 loop spans 17 amino acids. The germline CDR1 and CDR2 sequences are LNHDA and SQIVND (reference sequence). CDR3 in DNA: TGTGCCAGTACCCCAGTCCCCCTCGACAAGCACACCGGGGAGCTGTTTTTT. Its translation: CASTPVPLDKHTGELFF. The full variable domain, with the rest looked up from reference TRBV19 and TRBJ2-2, is DGGITQSPKYLFRKEGQNVTLSCEQNLNHDAMYWYRQDPGQGLRLIYYSQIVNDFQKGDIAEGYSVSREKKESFPLTVTSAQKNPTAFYLCASTPVPLDKHTGELFFGEGSRLTVL.

The J gene is TRBJ2-3, the V gene TRBV29-1, with TRBD1 identical over 8 bases. V shed 6 bases and J 4 bases; nucleotides not matched to a gene: 9. CDR3 length: 14 residues. Germline CDR1 is SQVTM and CDR2 is ANQGSEA. The CDR3 reads CSVRQGARADTQYF. CDR3 coding DNA: TGCAGCGTCCGCCAGGGGGCGCGGGCAGATACGCAGTATTTT.

This clonotype has a count of ten or more. The chain has TRBV10-3 and TRBJ2-1; unclear D gene. The CDR3 contains 15 residues. Trimming shortened V by 0 bases and J by 4 bases, and 10 bases separated the two germline ends. Germline CDR1 ENHRY, CDR2 SYGVKD. The CDR3 nucleotides read TGTGCCATCAGTGAGTCCGGCATGTTATACAATGAGCAGTTCTTC. Protein product: CAISESGMLYNEQFF.

This clonotype was seen at least ten times. V is TRBV18 and J is TRBJ2-3; 7 nucleotides agree with TRBD1. This CDR3 is 17 amino acids long. J gave up 1 base and V 6 bases, and 13 bases lay outside the gene matches. Germline V gene sequence: CDR1 KGHSH, CDR2 LQKENI. The CDR3 loop reads CASSRALAGGGTDTQYF. The CDR3 DNA is TGTGCCAGCTCCCGGGCCCTGGCAGGGGGAGGCACAGATACGCAGTATTTT. Full variable domain (missing parts from reference TRBV18 and TRBJ2-3): NAGVMQNPRHLVRRRGQEARLRCSPMKGHSHVYWYRQLPEEGLKFMVYLQKENIIDESGMPKERFSAEFPKEGPSILRIQQVVRGDSAAYFCASSRALAGGGTDTQYFGPGTRLTVL.

This clonotype came up a few times. This chain joins TRBV5-1 and TRBJ2-5; the D is unclear. V lost 1 base, J lost 4 bases, and 8 bases lay in between. Germline CDR1 is SGHRS and CDR2 is YFSETQ. CDR3 length: 13 residues. The CDR3 DNA sequence: TGCGCCAGCAGCTTGCCGGGCAGAGAGACCCAGTACTTC. The encoded protein is CASSLPGRETQYF.

The V and J genes are TRBV4-2 and TRBJ2-7; D call uncertain. V lost 0 bases and J lost 5, with 8 bases in between. CDR1 LGHNA and CDR2 YNFKEQ come from the germline V gene. This CDR3 region has 13 residues. CDR3: CASSQDIWNEQYF. The DNA for the CDR3 is TGTGCCAGCAGCCAAGATATTTGGAACGAGCAGTACTTC.

This clonotype was counted many times. The chain employs TRBV7-9 and TRBJ1-6, with a possible D match to TRBD1 (5 bases). This CDR3 has 14 residues. Per the germline V gene, CDR1 is SEHNR and CDR2 is FQNEAQ (reference sequence). Trimming removed 5 bases at V and 9 bases at J, with 14 bases between. The chain's CDR3 is CASSNGQGTSPLHF. The CDR3 nucleotides are TGTGCCAGCAGCAATGGTCAGGGCACTTCACCCCTCCACTTT.